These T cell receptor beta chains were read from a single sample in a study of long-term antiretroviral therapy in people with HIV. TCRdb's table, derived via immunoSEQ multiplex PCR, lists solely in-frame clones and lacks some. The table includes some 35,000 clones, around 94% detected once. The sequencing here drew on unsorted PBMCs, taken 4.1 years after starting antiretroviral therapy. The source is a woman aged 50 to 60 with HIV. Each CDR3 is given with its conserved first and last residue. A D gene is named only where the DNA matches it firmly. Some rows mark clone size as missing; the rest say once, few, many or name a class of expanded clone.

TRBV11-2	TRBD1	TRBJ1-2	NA	TGTGCCAGCAGCTTAAGGGACAGGGGCGGCTACACCTTC	CASSLRDRGGYTF
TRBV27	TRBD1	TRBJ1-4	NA	TGTGCCAGCAGTCCCGGGACAGGTCCTAATGAAAAACTGTTTTTT	CASSPGTGPNEKLFF
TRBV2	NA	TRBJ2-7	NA	TGTGCCAGCAGCCCGGGACATCGCCGCGAGCAGTACTTC	CASSPGHRREQYF
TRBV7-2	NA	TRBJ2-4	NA	TGTGCCAGCAGCTTAAGCCTACAGGGAGCCAAAAACATTCAGTACTTC	CASSLSLQGAKNIQYF
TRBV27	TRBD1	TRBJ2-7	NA	TGTGCCAGCAGTTTTCTGGGACAGGGGGCGTACGAGCAGTACTTC	CASSFLGQGAYEQYF
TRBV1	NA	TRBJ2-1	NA	TGCACCAGCAGGAGAGCGGGGGGGCTAGTCGATGAGCAGTTCTTC	CTSRRAGGLVDEQFF
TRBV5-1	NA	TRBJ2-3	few	TGCGCCAGCAGCTTGGGACTTTCCACAGATACGCAGTATTTT	CASSLGLSTDTQYF
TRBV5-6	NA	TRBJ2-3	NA	TGTGCCAGCAGCCGACCAAAGAACGCAGATACGCAGTATTTT	CASSRPKNADTQYF
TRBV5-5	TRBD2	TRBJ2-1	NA	TGTGCCAGCAGCTCCCCGGGACTAGTAAGATATGAGCAGTTCTTC	CASSSPGLVRYEQFF
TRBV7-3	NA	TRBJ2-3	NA	TGTGCCAGCAGCTTGGGATCCATTACAGATACGCAGTATTTT	CASSLGSITDTQYF
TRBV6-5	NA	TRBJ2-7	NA	TGTGCCAGCAGTGTATGGGACCGATCCTACGAGCAGTACTTC	CASSVWDRSYEQYF
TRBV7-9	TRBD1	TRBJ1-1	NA	TGTGCCAGCAGCACCGGACAGGGGATAGCTTTCTTT	CASSTGQGIAFF
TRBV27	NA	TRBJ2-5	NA	TGTGCCACCTCTCGGGGGCCTCAAGAGACCCAGTACTTC	CATSRGPQETQYF
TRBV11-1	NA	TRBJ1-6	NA	TGTGCCAGCAGCTTAATCGTGGGGGCGGCTTCACCCCTCCACTTT	CASSLIVGAASPLHF
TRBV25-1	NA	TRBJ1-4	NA	TGTGCCAGCAGTGAATATAGGGGGACGGATGAAAAACTGTTTTTT	CASSEYRGTDEKLFF
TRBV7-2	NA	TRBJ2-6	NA	TGTGCCAGCAGCCCAGCATCGTATTGGGCCAACGTCCTGACTTTC	CASSPASYWANVLTF
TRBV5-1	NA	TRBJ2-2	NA	TGCGCCAGCAGCTTGGACCTAGTCCCCACCGGGGAGCTGTTTTTT	CASSLDLVPTGELFF
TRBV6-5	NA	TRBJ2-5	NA	TGTGCCAGCAGTACCGGGGAGACCCAGTACTTC	CASSTGETQYF
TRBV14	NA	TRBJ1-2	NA	TGTGCCAGCAGCCAAGACAGAAGCTATGGCTACACCTTC	CASSQDRSYGYTF
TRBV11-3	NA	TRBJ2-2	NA	TGTGCCAGCAGCTTATTGATCTGGGGGCGGAACACCGGGGAGCTGTTTTTT	CASSLLIWGRNTGELFF
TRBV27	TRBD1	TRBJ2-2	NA	TGTGCCAGCAGGCCCACAGGGGTCAGCGGGGAGCTGTTTTTT	CASRPTGVSGELFF
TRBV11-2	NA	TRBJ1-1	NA	TGTGCCAGCAGCCAAAGCGGTCTATCGATTGCTTTCTTT	CASSQSGLSIAFF
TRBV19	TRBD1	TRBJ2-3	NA	TGTGCCAGTAGGAGGGACAGCGGCACAGATACGCAGTATTTT	CASRRDSGTDTQYF
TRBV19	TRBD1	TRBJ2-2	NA	TGTGCCACGACTGGGGGACAGTACACCGGGGAGCTGTTTTTT	CATTGGQYTGELFF
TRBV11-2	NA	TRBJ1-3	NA	TGTGCCAGCAGCTTTCGGGGAAACACCATATATTTT	CASSFRGNTIYF
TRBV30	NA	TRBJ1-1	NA	TGTGCCTGGAGTCGATCGACCCCGACGGGGAACACTGAAGCTTTCTTT	CAWSRSTPTGNTEAFF
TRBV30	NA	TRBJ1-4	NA	TGTGCCTGGGCCCCGGTCTTTAATGAAAAACTGTTTTTT	CAWAPVFNEKLFF
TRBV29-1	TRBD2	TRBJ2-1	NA	TGCAGCGTGACCGGGACTAGCGGTGAGCAGTTCTTC	CSVTGTSGEQFF
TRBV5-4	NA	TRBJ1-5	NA	TGTGCCAGCAGTCAGGGAGGGGATCAGCCCCAGCATTTT	CASSQGGDQPQHF
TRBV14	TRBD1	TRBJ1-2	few	TGTGCCAGCAGCCAACAGGACAGGCCTAACTATGGCTACACCTTC	CASSQQDRPNYGYTF
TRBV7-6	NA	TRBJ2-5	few	TGTGCCAGCAGCTTAGAACCTAGCGCGCGCGAGACCCAGTACTTC	CASSLEPSARETQYF
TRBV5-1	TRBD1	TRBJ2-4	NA	TGCGCCAGCAGCTCCGGGACAGATGACATTCAGTACTTC	CASSSGTDDIQYF
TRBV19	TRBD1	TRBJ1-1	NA	TGTGCCAGCGAGACAGGGGGCACTGAAGCTTTCTTT	CASETGGTEAFF
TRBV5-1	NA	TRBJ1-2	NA	TGCGCCAGCAGCTTGACGGCCGAACGGGGCTACACCTTC	CASSLTAERGYTF
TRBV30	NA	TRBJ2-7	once	TGTGCCTGGAGTCGACAGGACCTCTACGAGCAGTACTTC	CAWSRQDLYEQYF
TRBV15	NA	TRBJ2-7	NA	TGTGCCACCAGCAGAGGTCGGGGTCGTCAGGAGGACGAGCAGTACTTC	CATSRGRGRQEDEQYF
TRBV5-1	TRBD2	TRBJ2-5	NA	TGCGCCAGCAGCTTGAGGACTAGCGGGGGGGTAGGAGAGACCCAGTACTTC	CASSLRTSGGVGETQYF
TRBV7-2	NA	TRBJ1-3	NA	TGTGCCAGCAGCCCTGCGACCTCCTCCGTCTCTGGAAACACCATATATTTT	CASSPATSSVSGNTIYF
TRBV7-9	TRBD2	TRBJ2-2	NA	TGTGCCAGCAGCTCCCGGGGTAGCGGGGGGTACACCGGGGAGCTGTTTTTT	CASSSRGSGGYTGELFF
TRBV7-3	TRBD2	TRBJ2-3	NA	TGTGCCAGCAGCTTCACGGGGGGGGGCACAGATACGCAGTATTTT	CASSFTGGGTDTQYF
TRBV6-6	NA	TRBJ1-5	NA	TGTGCCAGCAGTTACTCTCAACAGCACAATCAGCCCCAGCATTTT	CASSYSQQHNQPQHF
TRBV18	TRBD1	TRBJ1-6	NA	TGTGCCAGCTCACCTAACAGGGGTCAGGGACCCCTCCACTTT	CASSPNRGQGPLHF
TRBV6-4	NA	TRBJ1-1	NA	TGTGCCAGCAGGGACAGTGTGAACACTGAAGCTTTCTTT	CASRDSVNTEAFF
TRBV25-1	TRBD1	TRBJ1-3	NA	TGTGCCAGCAGTGAATACGGGACAGGGTGGGGAAACACCATATATTTT	CASSEYGTGWGNTIYF
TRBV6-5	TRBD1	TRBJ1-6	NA	TGTGCCAGCAGCCCCGACAGGGGTGTTAATTCACCCCTCCACTTT	CASSPDRGVNSPLHF